Presented here are 3 T cell receptor beta chains from one specimen sequenced in a study of blood T cell repertoires in COVID-19. Sequencing was performed with immunoSEQ multiplex PCR; in TCRdb, only in-frame clones are kept and a portion is missing. The data show a few hundred thousand clones, 84% seen once. Material for sequencing was peripheral blood. All receptors derive from a man aged 40-49 years who had recovered from COVID-19.

The rearrangement joins TRBV5-1 to TRBJ1-2; 11 bases are a match to TRBD1. The V and J ends lost 4 bases and 3 bases, in that order; junction bases with no gene match: 5. The CDR3 sequence is 15 residues long. The germline gives CDR1 SGHRS, CDR2 YFSETQ. For the CDR3, the DNA is TGCGCCAGCAGCCCTGGGACAGGGGGGTACTATGGCTACACCTTC. It is translated as CASSPGTGGYYGYTF.

The rearrangement links TRBV2 to TRBJ1-2; the match to TRBD1 covers 11 bases. V was pared by 6 bases and J by 4 bases, with 4 bases of the junction left unmatched. The CDR3 is made up of 14 amino acids. Germline V gene sequence: CDR1 SNHLY, CDR2 FYNNEI. The CDR3 spells CASRRTGGTYGYTF. CDR3 nucleotide sequence: TGTGCCAGCAGGAGGACAGGGGGCACCTATGGCTACACCTTC.

V gene TRBV6-5 combines with J gene TRBJ2-1, with D maybe TRBD1 (5 bases). Germline assignment: CDR1 MNHEY and CDR2 SVGAGI. Trimming removed 4 bases at V and 2 bases at J, with 6 bases between. The CDR3 totals 13 residues. CDR3 in amino acids: CASSLGAYNEQFF. CDR3 nucleotide sequence: TGTGCCAGCAGTTTAGGGGCCTACAATGAGCAGTTCTTC.